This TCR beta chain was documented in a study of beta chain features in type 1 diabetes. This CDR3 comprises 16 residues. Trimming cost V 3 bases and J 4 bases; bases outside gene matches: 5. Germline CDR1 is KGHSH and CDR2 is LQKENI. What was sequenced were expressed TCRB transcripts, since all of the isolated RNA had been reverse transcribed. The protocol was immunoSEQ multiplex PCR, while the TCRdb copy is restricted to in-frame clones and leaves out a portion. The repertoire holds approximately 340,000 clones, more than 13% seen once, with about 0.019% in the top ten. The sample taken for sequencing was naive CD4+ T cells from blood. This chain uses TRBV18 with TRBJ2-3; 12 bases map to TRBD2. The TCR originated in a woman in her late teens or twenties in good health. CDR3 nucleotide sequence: TGTGCCAGCTCACCCAGGACTAGCGGGACCCCAGATACGCAGTATTTT. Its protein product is CASSPRTSGTPDTQYF.